A selection of T cell receptor beta chains follows, all from one sample in a study of cytomegalovirus exposure and HLA in healthy donors. Libraries were prepared by immunoSEQ multiplex PCR; TCRdb keeps only in-frame clonotypes and omits some of them. The sample holds 65,000 to 100,000 clones, around 79% seen once. The sequenced sample consisted of PBMCs. These receptor sequences come from a woman aged 40 to 50 in good health and CMV-seropositive. The CDR3 runs from the conserved cysteine through the conserved F or W. D genes are given only for firm matches. Size tells how often a clone was seen (once, few, many) or the class of an expanded clone, and some rows leave it out.

V,D,J,size,DNA,CDR3
TRBV5-1,NA,TRBJ1-1,NA,TGCGCCAGCAGCTTGGGGGGACAAGTTGAAGCTTTCTTT,CASSLGGQVEAFF
TRBV6-5,NA,TRBJ2-1,NA,TGTGCCAGCAGTTACGATCGGGGCAATGAGCAGTTCTTC,CASSYDRGNEQFF
TRBV30,TRBD1,TRBJ1-1,NA,TGTGCCTGGAGACAGGGGTGGACTGAAGCTTTCTTT,CAWRQGWTEAFF
TRBV2,TRBD2,TRBJ2-6,few,TGTGCCAGCAGAACACTAGCGGGGGGCCTCTCTGGGGCCAACGTCCTGACTTTC,CASRTLAGGLSGANVLTF
TRBV14,TRBD1,TRBJ2-2,NA,TGTGCCAGCAGCTGGGACAGGCACCGGGAGCTGTTTTTT,CASSWDRHRELFF
TRBV4-1,NA,TRBJ2-2,NA,TGCGCCAGCAGCCAAGCGGACTATCTGGGAACCGGGGAGCTGTTTTTT,CASSQADYLGTGELFF
TRBV30,NA,TRBJ1-2,NA,TGTGCCTGGCGACCAGGCCACTATGGCTACACCTTC,CAWRPGHYGYTF
TRBV15,NA,TRBJ1-4,NA,TGTGCCACCAGCGAAGACAGGTCTAATGAAAAACTGTTTTTT,CATSEDRSNEKLFF
TRBV2,TRBD1,TRBJ1-5,few,TGTGCCAGCAGACAAGACAGGGATCAGCCCCAGCATTTT,CASRQDRDQPQHF
TRBV5-1,TRBD2,TRBJ2-7,NA,TGCGCCAGCAGCCCCGGGACTAGCGGGAGGACCTACGAGCAGTACTTC,CASSPGTSGRTYEQYF
TRBV15,TRBD2,TRBJ2-7,few,TGTGCCACCAGCAGCGACCTAGCGGGAGGAGGTGGGGAGCAGTACTTC,CATSSDLAGGGGEQYF
TRBV9,TRBD1,TRBJ1-4,NA,TGTGCCAGCAGCGTCCGACAGGGTACTAATGAAAAACTGTTTTTT,CASSVRQGTNEKLFF
TRBV27,NA,TRBJ2-1,NA,TGTGCCAGCAGTTTATCGCTGAGCTCCTACAATGAGCAGTTCTTC,CASSLSLSSYNEQFF
TRBV5-6,NA,TRBJ1-5,once,TGTGCCAGCAGCTTAGGACAGACCCCCAATCAGCCCCAGCATTTT,CASSLGQTPNQPQHF
TRBV28,NA,TRBJ2-7,NA,TGTGCCAGCAGTTTCGGAGGGGCAAGGTCCGAGCAGTACTTC,CASSFGGARSEQYF
TRBV19,NA,TRBJ2-2,few,TGTGCCAGTAGTCCCGACCCTAGGACCGGGGAGCTGTTTTTT,CASSPDPRTGELFF
TRBV6-1,NA,TRBJ1-2,few,TGTGCCAGCAGTGAGGCGGGACTCGCCGAGGGGTATGGCTACACCTTC,CASSEAGLAEGYGYTF
TRBV7-6,TRBD1,TRBJ2-2,once,TGTGCCAGCAGGAACTCACAGGGGGACACCGGGGAGCTGTTTTTT,CASRNSQGDTGELFF
TRBV6-5,NA,TRBJ2-7,NA,TGTGCCGGCAGATCCGAACGAGGCATGTCCGAGCAGTACTTC,CAGRSERGMSEQYF
TRBV28,TRBD1,TRBJ2-7,NA,TGTGCCAGCAGTGCCTACAGGGGGATCTACGAGCAGTACTTC,CASSAYRGIYEQYF
TRBV29-1,TRBD2,TRBJ2-5,few,TGCAGCGTTGACCTCGGGACTAGCGGGGAGACCCAGTACTTC,CSVDLGTSGETQYF
TRBV5-1,TRBD1,TRBJ1-6,once,TGCGCCAGCAGCTTGGCTGGGACAGGGGGCCCTTATAATTCACCCCTCCACTTT,CASSLAGTGGPYNSPLHF
TRBV7-9,NA,TRBJ1-2,once,TGTGCCAGCAGCTTAGGTGGGGCCGGCTACACCTTC,CASSLGGAGYTF
TRBV9,TRBD1,TRBJ2-3,NA,TGTGCCAGCAGCGCAACAGGGGGCATGGGAGATACGCAGTATTTT,CASSATGGMGDTQYF
TRBV5-6,NA,TRBJ1-4,NA,TGTGCCAGCAGCTTAATTGGACAGTGGACTAATGAAAAACTGTTTTTT,CASSLIGQWTNEKLFF
TRBV6-1,NA,TRBJ1-1,medium-sized,TGTGCCAGCAGTGACAGAATGAACACTGAAGCTTTCTTT,CASSDRMNTEAFF
TRBV6-6,NA,TRBJ1-1,NA,TGTGCCAGCAGTTATGACGGGATGGCCCCTGAAGCTTTCTTT,CASSYDGMAPEAFF
TRBV28,NA,TRBJ1-2,few,TGTGCCAGCAGTTTCAAGGGGTCTGGCTACACCTTC,CASSFKGSGYTF
TRBV27,NA,TRBJ1-5,NA,TGTGCCAGCAGTTCAGGGGCACATTCGGCCCAGCATTTT,CASSSGAHSAQHF
TRBV19,TRBD1,TRBJ1-1,NA,TGTGCCAGTAGTGTCGTACCGGGACAGCTCCGAAACACTGAAGCTTTCTTT,CASSVVPGQLRNTEAFF
TRBV4-2,NA,TRBJ2-1,NA,TGTGCCAGCAGCCAAGTAGGGGACAAAGACAATGAGCAGTTCTTC,CASSQVGDKDNEQFF
TRBV4-2,TRBD1,TRBJ1-3,NA,TGTGCCAGCAGCCAAGAGGCGACAGGGACTGGAAACACCATATATTTT,CASSQEATGTGNTIYF
TRBV10-3,NA,TRBJ2-7,NA,TGTGCCATCAGTGATCGAGAAGGAGTAGCGGAAAGCGAGCAGTACTTC,CAISDREGVAESEQYF
TRBV7-3,NA,TRBJ1-1,NA,TGTGCCAGCAGTCTAAGCGGGGGCGCCGTGAACACTGAAGCTTTCTTT,CASSLSGGAVNTEAFF
TRBV6-5,TRBD1,TRBJ1-2,NA,TGTGCCAGCAGTATTCCCGGGACAGGGAGTGGCTACACCTTC,CASSIPGTGSGYTF
TRBV9,NA,TRBJ2-7,NA,TGTGCCAGCAGCCCGGGACTGCAAACTTACGAGCAGTACTTC,CASSPGLQTYEQYF
TRBV6-6,NA,TRBJ2-7,NA,TGTGCCAGCAGTTATCGTAGTTATTTCAACGAGCAGTACTTC,CASSYRSYFNEQYF
TRBV18,NA,TRBJ2-2,NA,TGTGCCAGCTCACCGGACCAGGGCGGGGAGCTGTTTTTT,CASSPDQGGELFF
TRBV28,TRBD2,TRBJ2-1,NA,TGTGCCAGCAGTTCCGGGACTAGCGACTTATACAATGAGCAGTTCTTC,CASSSGTSDLYNEQFF
TRBV5-6,TRBD2,TRBJ2-3,NA,TGTGCCAGCAGCTTGGATTTAGCGGGATATAGCACAGATACGCAGTATTTT,CASSLDLAGYSTDTQYF
TRBV18,NA,TRBJ2-3,few,TGTGCCAGCTCACCCGGTCTAGCGTATACGCAGTATTTT,CASSPGLAYTQYF
TRBV18,TRBD1,TRBJ1-1,once,TGTGCCAGCTCGCTTGGGACAGTAAACACTGAAGCTTTCTTT,CASSLGTVNTEAFF
TRBV2,TRBD2,TRBJ2-3,NA,TGTGCCAGCAGTGAGGGCCCCGGGACTAGCGGGAGTTATACGCAGTATTTT,CASSEGPGTSGSYTQYF
TRBV19,TRBD1,TRBJ2-7,NA,TGTGCCAGTAGTCGTTCCTCTTCCCGACAGGGATTAGAGTACGAGCAGTACTTC,CASSRSSSRQGLEYEQYF
TRBV7-9,TRBD2,TRBJ2-3,NA,TGTGCCAGCAGCACGAGCCAAGGCGGGAGCGCAGATACGCAGTATTTT,CASSTSQGGSADTQYF
TRBV5-1,TRBD1,TRBJ1-2,few,TGCGCCAGCAGCTTAATCTCAGGGGGCGTTAACTATGGCTACACCTTC,CASSLISGGVNYGYTF
TRBV9,TRBD1,TRBJ1-2,NA,TGTGCCAGCAGCCCTTCCCAGGGGGTCTATGGCTACACCTTC,CASSPSQGVYGYTF
TRBV14,NA,TRBJ1-2,once,TGTGCCAGCAGCACGGACACTAACTATGGCTACACCTTC,CASSTDTNYGYTF
TRBV5-1,NA,TRBJ1-1,NA,TGCGCCAGCAGCTTGGCCGGGTCGAACACTGAAGCTTTCTTT,CASSLAGSNTEAFF
TRBV29-1,TRBD1,TRBJ2-7,NA,TGCAGCGTTGGGACAGGGGAAGCCTACGAGCAGTACTTC,CSVGTGEAYEQYF
TRBV2,TRBD1,TRBJ2-7,NA,TGTGCCAGCAGTGCTCCGGGACAGGGACCCTACGAGCAGTACTTC,CASSAPGQGPYEQYF
TRBV5-5,NA,TRBJ2-3,NA,TGTGCCAGCAGCTTGTCGCCCACTAGCACAGATACGCAGTATTTT,CASSLSPTSTDTQYF
TRBV18,NA,TRBJ2-7,once,TGTGCCAGCTCACCGAACAGGGCAGAGCAGTACTTC,CASSPNRAEQYF
TRBV7-9,TRBD2,TRBJ2-5,NA,TGTGCCAGTGGGGCTAGCGGGACCCCAGGAGAGACCCAGTACTTC,CASGASGTPGETQYF
TRBV9,TRBD2,TRBJ2-1,NA,TGTGCCAGCAGCCCGGGACTAGGATCGTTCAGTGAGCAGTTCTTC,CASSPGLGSFSEQFF
TRBV7-6,NA,TRBJ1-1,NA,TGTGCCAGCAGCTTAGGCCAGGAAGCTTTCTTT,CASSLGQEAFF
TRBV4-1,NA,TRBJ2-1,NA,TGCGCCAGCAGCCAAGATAAGACTAGTTTGGATGAGCAGTTCTTC,CASSQDKTSLDEQFF
TRBV15,TRBD1,TRBJ2-7,NA,TGTGCCACCAGCAGCCGGGACAGGGTCGGCGAGCAGTACTTC,CATSSRDRVGEQYF
TRBV18,TRBD1,TRBJ1-6,NA,TGTGCCAGCTCACCACCGACAGGGGTGAATTCACCCCTCCACTTT,CASSPPTGVNSPLHF